This T cell receptor (beta chain) stems from a study of OX40 agonist ivuxolimab in advanced cancers. The CDR3 extends over 15 amino acids. Germline values: CDR1 SGDLS, CDR2 YYNGEE. V lost 0 bases to trimming and J lost 1 base, with 11 bases between them. Measured with immunoSEQ multiplex PCR; TCRdb has only the in-frame clones, and not every one. The repertoire consists of tens of thousands of clones, with 80% to 90% occurring once and the leading ten covering roughly 25%. The chain combines TRBV9 with TRBJ2-7, with D unclear. The sample in question was CD4+ or CD8+ T cells sorted from blood, obtained in a trial of the OX40 agonist ivuxolimab. The TCR was taken from an adult with an advanced solid tumor such as melanoma, head and neck, liver or kidney cancer. CDR3 in DNA: TGTGCCAGCAGCGTAGATCTTTCAAGGTCCTACGAGCAGTACTTC. Residues: CASSVDLSRSYEQYF.